Listed below are T cell receptor beta chains from one sample, sequenced in a study of radiation and T cells in renal cell carcinoma. Repertoires were generated with immunoSEQ multiplex PCR, while TCRdb's copy carries only in-frame clones and drops some. The sample includes over 60,000 clones, less than 85% of them seen just once. The material sequenced was blood, taken from a patient whose treatment included radiotherapy and nephrectomy. Every receptor here comes from a woman aged 60-75 years with renal cell carcinoma. Each CDR3 is given with its conserved first and last residue. Fields, in order: CDR3 DNA, CDR3 protein, V gene, J gene, D gene, CDR3 length, clone size. The D gene is left open where the match is weak. Where a row states a size, it is once, few, many or the class of an expanded clone; other rows omit it.

cdr3_nt: TGTGCCAGCAGCGTAGGGGACAGCGTCCATGAAAAACTGTTTTTT
cdr3_aa: CASSVGDSVHEKLFF
v_call: TRBV9
j_call: TRBJ1-4
d_call: TRBD1
cdr3_length: 15
clone_size: NA

cdr3_nt: TGTGCCAGCAGCTTAGTCATCACCGGGGAGCTGTTTTTT
cdr3_aa: CASSLVITGELFF
v_call: TRBV7-6
j_call: TRBJ2-2
d_call: NA
cdr3_length: 13
clone_size: NA

cdr3_nt: TGCAGCGTTGGGACCCCCCTAATAGGAGGCTACACCTTC
cdr3_aa: CSVGTPLIGGYTF
v_call: TRBV29-1
j_call: TRBJ1-2
d_call: NA
cdr3_length: 13
clone_size: NA

cdr3_nt: TGTGCCAGCAGTCCCGACAGGCCAACGAACACCGGGGAGCTGTTTTTT
cdr3_aa: CASSPDRPTNTGELFF
v_call: TRBV28
j_call: TRBJ2-2
d_call: NA
cdr3_length: 16
clone_size: NA

cdr3_nt: TGTGCCAGCAGCTTCCAATCTTACAATGAGCAGTTCTTC
cdr3_aa: CASSFQSYNEQFF
v_call: TRBV7-9
j_call: TRBJ2-1
d_call: NA
cdr3_length: 13
clone_size: few

cdr3_nt: TGTGCCAGCAGCTCACAGCCGGGACAGGGTTGTGATGAAGATGGCTACACCTTC
cdr3_aa: CASSSQPGQGCDEDGYTF
v_call: TRBV21-1
j_call: TRBJ1-2
d_call: NA
cdr3_length: 18
clone_size: NA

cdr3_nt: TGCGCCAGCAGCTTGGGGGCGGCGCGGACCGGGGTAAACATTCAGTACTTC
cdr3_aa: CASSLGAARTGVNIQYF
v_call: TRBV5-1
j_call: TRBJ2-4
d_call: NA
cdr3_length: 17
clone_size: NA

cdr3_nt: TGTGCCAGCAGATGGGTTACAGGGAACACTGAAGCTTTCTTT
cdr3_aa: CASRWVTGNTEAFF
v_call: TRBV27
j_call: TRBJ1-1
d_call: NA
cdr3_length: 14
clone_size: once

cdr3_nt: TGTGCCAGTAGAGAACTTGGACTGACCATCTATGGCTACACCTTC
cdr3_aa: CASRELGLTIYGYTF
v_call: TRBV19
j_call: TRBJ1-2
d_call: NA
cdr3_length: 15
clone_size: NA

cdr3_nt: TGTGCCAGTAGGGGACAGGGGACCACTGAAGCTTTCTTT
cdr3_aa: CASRGQGTTEAFF
v_call: TRBV19
j_call: TRBJ1-1
d_call: TRBD1
cdr3_length: 13
clone_size: NA

cdr3_nt: TGTGCCAGCAGTTTGATTCCCCCCGGGGAGCTGTTTTTT
cdr3_aa: CASSLIPPGELFF
v_call: TRBV27
j_call: TRBJ2-2
d_call: NA
cdr3_length: 13
clone_size: few

cdr3_nt: TGCGCCAGCAGCCAAGATAGCGGCAATTCACCTTCCAATGAGCAGTTCTTC
cdr3_aa: CASSQDSGNSPSNEQFF
v_call: TRBV4-3
j_call: TRBJ2-1
d_call: NA
cdr3_length: 17
clone_size: NA

cdr3_nt: TGTGCCACCAGGGGTGCCGGGGCCTGGGGCAACGAGCAGTACTTC
cdr3_aa: CATRGAGAWGNEQYF
v_call: TRBV15
j_call: TRBJ2-7
d_call: NA
cdr3_length: 15
clone_size: NA

cdr3_nt: TGTGCCAGCAAACGGACAGGGAGAAACACCATATATTTT
cdr3_aa: CASKRTGRNTIYF
v_call: TRBV6-1
j_call: TRBJ1-3
d_call: TRBD1
cdr3_length: 13
clone_size: NA

cdr3_nt: TGTGCCAGCAGTGAACAGGGGGGTACATATAGAGACGAGCAGTACTTC
cdr3_aa: CASSEQGGTYRDEQYF
v_call: TRBV6-1
j_call: TRBJ2-7
d_call: NA
cdr3_length: 16
clone_size: NA

cdr3_nt: TGTGCCAGCAGCCAGGAGGAAGGGATGACGGGGGAGCTGTTTTTT
cdr3_aa: CASSQEEGMTGELFF
v_call: TRBV11-2
j_call: TRBJ2-2
d_call: NA
cdr3_length: 15
clone_size: NA

cdr3_nt: TGTGCCAGCAGTTACGGGGGATCCGAGCAGTACTTC
cdr3_aa: CASSYGGSEQYF
v_call: TRBV6-5
j_call: TRBJ2-7
d_call: NA
cdr3_length: 12
clone_size: NA

cdr3_nt: TGTGCCAGCAGCGGAGACAGGGGCAAGGGCGGGCCCCAGCATTTT
cdr3_aa: CASSGDRGKGGPQHF
v_call: TRBV6-1
j_call: TRBJ1-5
d_call: TRBD1
cdr3_length: 15
clone_size: NA

cdr3_nt: TGCGCCAGCAGCCACAGGGCCACCGAAGCTTTCTTT
cdr3_aa: CASSHRATEAFF
v_call: TRBV4-3
j_call: TRBJ1-1
d_call: NA
cdr3_length: 12
clone_size: NA

cdr3_nt: TGTGCCAGCAGTTTAAGTAGTTGGTTAGACAGGGCAGGATACGGCTACACCTTC
cdr3_aa: CASSLSSWLDRAGYGYTF
v_call: TRBV28
j_call: TRBJ1-2
d_call: TRBD1
cdr3_length: 18
clone_size: NA

cdr3_nt: TGCGCCAGCAGCCAAGGGGGGAGAACCGAAGAGACCCAGTACTTC
cdr3_aa: CASSQGGRTEETQYF
v_call: TRBV4-1
j_call: TRBJ2-5
d_call: NA
cdr3_length: 15
clone_size: few

cdr3_nt: TGTGCCAGCAGCTCCCAACCTTCAGTCTCCTATGGCTACACCTTC
cdr3_aa: CASSSQPSVSYGYTF
v_call: TRBV7-9
j_call: TRBJ1-2
d_call: NA
cdr3_length: 15
clone_size: NA

cdr3_nt: TGTGCCAGCAGTGAGGGGCTGTACTATGGCTACACCTTC
cdr3_aa: CASSEGLYYGYTF
v_call: TRBV2
j_call: TRBJ1-2
d_call: NA
cdr3_length: 13
clone_size: once

cdr3_nt: TGCGCCAGCAGCCAAAAAATCGGGGGTTCCGACGAGCAGTACTTC
cdr3_aa: CASSQKIGGSDEQYF
v_call: TRBV4-3
j_call: TRBJ2-7
d_call: NA
cdr3_length: 15
clone_size: NA

cdr3_nt: TGTGCCAGCAGGACAGGGGAGGGGAGCGGGGAGCTGTTTTTT
cdr3_aa: CASRTGEGSGELFF
v_call: TRBV6-6
j_call: TRBJ2-2
d_call: NA
cdr3_length: 14
clone_size: few

cdr3_nt: TGTGCCAGCAGTTATACCGGGTCTTCTGGCTACACCTTC
cdr3_aa: CASSYTGSSGYTF
v_call: TRBV6-6
j_call: TRBJ1-2
d_call: NA
cdr3_length: 13
clone_size: once

cdr3_nt: TGTGCCAGCAGCGTAGCGGGGCAGATAACCGGAGCTAACTATGGCTACACCTTC
cdr3_aa: CASSVAGQITGANYGYTF
v_call: TRBV9
j_call: TRBJ1-2
d_call: NA
cdr3_length: 18
clone_size: once

cdr3_nt: TGTGCCAGCAGGTTCGGGGGGTACAATGAGCAGTTCTTC
cdr3_aa: CASRFGGYNEQFF
v_call: TRBV5-6
j_call: TRBJ2-1
d_call: TRBD2
cdr3_length: 13
clone_size: NA

cdr3_nt: TGCGCCAGCAGCCCAGACGGCTACTCCTACAATGAGCAGTTCTTC
cdr3_aa: CASSPDGYSYNEQFF
v_call: TRBV5-1
j_call: TRBJ2-1
d_call: NA
cdr3_length: 15
clone_size: NA

cdr3_nt: TGTGCCAGCCGACTGGGCGGGGGGTACGAGCAGTACTTC
cdr3_aa: CASRLGGGYEQYF
v_call: TRBV2
j_call: TRBJ2-7
d_call: TRBD2
cdr3_length: 13
clone_size: once

cdr3_nt: TGTGCCAGCACCCGGGAGCAGGGTATAGCTAACTATGGCTACACCTTC
cdr3_aa: CASTREQGIANYGYTF
v_call: TRBV2
j_call: TRBJ1-2
d_call: NA
cdr3_length: 16
clone_size: NA

cdr3_nt: TGCGCCAGCAGCGGTGGGGGTACTATTAACTATGGCTACACCTTC
cdr3_aa: CASSGGGTINYGYTF
v_call: TRBV5-1
j_call: TRBJ1-2
d_call: NA
cdr3_length: 15
clone_size: NA

cdr3_nt: TGTGCCAGCAGCTTGGCACTAGCGGGGGTTAGGGATACGCAGTATTTT
cdr3_aa: CASSLALAGVRDTQYF
v_call: TRBV5-4
j_call: TRBJ2-3
d_call: TRBD2
cdr3_length: 16
clone_size: NA

cdr3_nt: TGTGCCAGCAGCTTAAGTACTAGCGGGAGGGCAGATGAGCAGTTCTTC
cdr3_aa: CASSLSTSGRADEQFF
v_call: TRBV7-6
j_call: TRBJ2-1
d_call: TRBD2
cdr3_length: 16
clone_size: NA

cdr3_nt: TGTGCCAGCACCTTAGGAGCTCGCGGGCGTAGCACAGATACGCAGTATTTT
cdr3_aa: CASTLGARGRSTDTQYF
v_call: TRBV27
j_call: TRBJ2-3
d_call: NA
cdr3_length: 17
clone_size: few

cdr3_nt: TGTGCCAGCTCACCAAACGAGGCCGGAGTCGCAACTAATGAAAAACTGTTTTTT
cdr3_aa: CASSPNEAGVATNEKLFF
v_call: TRBV18
j_call: TRBJ1-4
d_call: NA
cdr3_length: 18
clone_size: NA

cdr3_nt: TGCGCCAGCAGCGGCTCGTGCACAGATACGCAGTATTTT
cdr3_aa: CASSGSCTDTQYF
v_call: TRBV10-1
j_call: TRBJ2-3
d_call: NA
cdr3_length: 13
clone_size: NA

cdr3_nt: TGCGCCAGCAGCGGAAGCGTCGCGGGCAGCAATGAGCAGTTCTTC
cdr3_aa: CASSGSVAGSNEQFF
v_call: TRBV5-1
j_call: TRBJ2-1
d_call: NA
cdr3_length: 15
clone_size: once

cdr3_nt: TGTGCCAGCAGCGTCGATAGCGGGAGACGAGATACGCAGTATTTT
cdr3_aa: CASSVDSGRRDTQYF
v_call: TRBV9
j_call: TRBJ2-3
d_call: TRBD2
cdr3_length: 15
clone_size: NA

cdr3_nt: TGTGCCAGTAGTATGGCTAGGGGGGCAGGCAATGAGCAGTTCTTC
cdr3_aa: CASSMARGAGNEQFF
v_call: TRBV19
j_call: TRBJ2-1
d_call: NA
cdr3_length: 15
clone_size: NA

cdr3_nt: TGTGCCAGCACACCGACAGGGATTAACACCGGGGAGCTGTTTTTT
cdr3_aa: CASTPTGINTGELFF
v_call: TRBV11-1
j_call: TRBJ2-2
d_call: TRBD1
cdr3_length: 15
clone_size: NA